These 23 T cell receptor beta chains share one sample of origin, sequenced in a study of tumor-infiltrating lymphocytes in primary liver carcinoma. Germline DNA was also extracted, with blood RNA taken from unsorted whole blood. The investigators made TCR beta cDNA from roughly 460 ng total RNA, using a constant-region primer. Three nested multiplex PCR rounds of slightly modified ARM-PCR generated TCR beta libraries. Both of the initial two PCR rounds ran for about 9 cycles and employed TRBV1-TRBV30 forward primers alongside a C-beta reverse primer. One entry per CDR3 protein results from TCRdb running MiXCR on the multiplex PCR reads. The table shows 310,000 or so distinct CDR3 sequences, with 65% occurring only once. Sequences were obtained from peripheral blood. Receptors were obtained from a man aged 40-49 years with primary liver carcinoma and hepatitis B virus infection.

CDR3 amino acids: CASTRAQAAEAFF. The CDR3 nucleotides read TGTGCCAGCACTAGGGCCCAGGCCGCTGAAGCTTTCTTT. The chain couples TRBV6-1 to TRBJ1-1; D gene uncertain. Germline V gives CDR1 MNHNS, CDR2 SASEGT. The CDR3 runs 13 residues. The V end lost 7 bases, the J end lost 6 bases, and 15 bases lay between the germline ends.

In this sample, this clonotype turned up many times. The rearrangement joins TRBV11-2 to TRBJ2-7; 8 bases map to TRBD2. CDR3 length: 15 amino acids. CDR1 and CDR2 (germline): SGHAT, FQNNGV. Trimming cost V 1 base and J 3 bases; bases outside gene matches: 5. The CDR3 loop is CASSLGLAGYYEQYF. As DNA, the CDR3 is TGTGCCAGCAGCTTAGGGCTAGCGGGCTACTACGAGCAGTACTTC. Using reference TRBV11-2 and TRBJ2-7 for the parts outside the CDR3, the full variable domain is EAGVAQSPRYKIIEKRQSVAFWCNPISGHATLYWYQQILGQGPKLLIQFQNNGVVDDSQLPKDRFSAERLKGVDSTLKIQPAKLEDSAVYLCASSLGLAGYYEQYFGPGTRLTVT.

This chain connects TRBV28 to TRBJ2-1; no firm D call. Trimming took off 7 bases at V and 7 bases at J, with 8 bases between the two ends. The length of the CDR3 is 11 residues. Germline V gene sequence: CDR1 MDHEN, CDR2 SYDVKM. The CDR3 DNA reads TGTGCCAGCAACTCCCCAAATGAGCAGTTCTTC. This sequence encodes CASNSPNEQFF.

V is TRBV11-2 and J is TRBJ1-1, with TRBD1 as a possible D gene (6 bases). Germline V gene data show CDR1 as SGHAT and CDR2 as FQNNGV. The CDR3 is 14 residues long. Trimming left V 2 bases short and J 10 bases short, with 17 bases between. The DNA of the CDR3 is TGTGCCAGCAGCTTACAAGGGGGTAAGTCTGGAGCTTTCTTT. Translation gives CASSLQGGKSGAFF.

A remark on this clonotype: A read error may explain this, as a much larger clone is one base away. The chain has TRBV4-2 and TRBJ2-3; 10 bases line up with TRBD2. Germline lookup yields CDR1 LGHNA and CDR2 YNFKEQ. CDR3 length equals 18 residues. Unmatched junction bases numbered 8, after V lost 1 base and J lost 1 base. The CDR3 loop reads CASSQGLSTSGGTDTQYF. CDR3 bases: TGTGCCAGCAGCCAAGGTCTGAGCACTAGCGGGGGCACAGATACGCAGTATTTT.

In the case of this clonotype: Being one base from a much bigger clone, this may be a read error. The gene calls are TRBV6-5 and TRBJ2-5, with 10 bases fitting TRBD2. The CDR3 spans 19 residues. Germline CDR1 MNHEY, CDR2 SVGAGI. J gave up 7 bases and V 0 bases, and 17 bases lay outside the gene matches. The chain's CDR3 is CASSYSSLAGVGNGGTQYF. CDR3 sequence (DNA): TGTGCCAGCAGTTACTCTAGCCTAGCGGGAGTCGGCAATGGCGGGACCCAGTACTTC.

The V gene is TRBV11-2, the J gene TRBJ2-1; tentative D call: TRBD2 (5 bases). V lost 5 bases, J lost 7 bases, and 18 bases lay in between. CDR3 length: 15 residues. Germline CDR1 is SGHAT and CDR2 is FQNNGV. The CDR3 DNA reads TGTGCCAGCAGCGCGGGTGCGACAAGGTCGAATGAGCAGTTCTTC. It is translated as CASSAGATRSNEQFF.

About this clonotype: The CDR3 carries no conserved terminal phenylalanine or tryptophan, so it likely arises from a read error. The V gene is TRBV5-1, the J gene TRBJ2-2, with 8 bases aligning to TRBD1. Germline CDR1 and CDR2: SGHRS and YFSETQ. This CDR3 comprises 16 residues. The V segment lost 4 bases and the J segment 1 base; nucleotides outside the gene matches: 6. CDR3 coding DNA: TGCGCCAGCAGCCGGGGGACAGGTGGGAACACCGGGGAGCTGTTTTTA. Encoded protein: CASSRGTGGNTGELFL.

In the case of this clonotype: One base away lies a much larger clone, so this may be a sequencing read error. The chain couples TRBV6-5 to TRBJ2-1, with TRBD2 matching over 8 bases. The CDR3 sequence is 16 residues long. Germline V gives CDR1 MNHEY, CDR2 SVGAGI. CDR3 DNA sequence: TGTGTCAGCAGTTACTCGGGGACTAGTGTCTACAATGAGCAGTTCTTC. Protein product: CVSSYSGTSVYNEQFF.

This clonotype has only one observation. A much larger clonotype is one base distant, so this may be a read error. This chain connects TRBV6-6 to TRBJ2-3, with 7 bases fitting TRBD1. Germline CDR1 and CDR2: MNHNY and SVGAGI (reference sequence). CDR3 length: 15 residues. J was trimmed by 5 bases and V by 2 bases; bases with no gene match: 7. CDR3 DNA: TGTGCCAGCAGTTACCTTGGACAGGTCAAAGATACGCAGTATTTT. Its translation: CASSYLGQVKDTQYF.

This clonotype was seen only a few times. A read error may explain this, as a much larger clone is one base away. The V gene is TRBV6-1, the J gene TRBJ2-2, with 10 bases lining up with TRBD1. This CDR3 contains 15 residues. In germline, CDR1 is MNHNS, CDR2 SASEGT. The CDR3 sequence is CASSFLTGGPGGLFF. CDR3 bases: TGTGCCAGCAGCTTCCTGACAGGGGGCCCCGGGGGGCTGTTTTTT.

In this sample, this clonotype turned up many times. The CDR3 region has the DNA TGTGCCAGCAGTTCCGGCCGGGGTAATCAGCCCCAGCATTTT. Its translation: CASSSGRGNQPQHF. The rearrangement links TRBV6-5 to TRBJ1-5; no firm D call. CDR1 and CDR2 (germline): MNHEY, SVGAGI. This CDR3 comprises 14 residues. Trimming took 4 bases from V and 4 from J, leaving 11 bases between them.

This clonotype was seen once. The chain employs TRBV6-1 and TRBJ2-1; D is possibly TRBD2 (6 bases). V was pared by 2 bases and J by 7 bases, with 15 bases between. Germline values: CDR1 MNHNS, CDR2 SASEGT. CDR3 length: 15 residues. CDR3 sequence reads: CASSEITGVHNEQFF. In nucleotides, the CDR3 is TGTGCCAGCAGTGAAATTACGGGAGTACATAATGAGCAGTTCTTC.

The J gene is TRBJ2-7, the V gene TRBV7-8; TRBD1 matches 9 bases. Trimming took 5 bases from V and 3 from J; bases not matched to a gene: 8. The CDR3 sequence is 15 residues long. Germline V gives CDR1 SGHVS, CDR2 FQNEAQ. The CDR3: CASSPRQGGNYEQYF. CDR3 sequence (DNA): TGTGCCAGCAGCCCCCGACAGGGGGGAAACTACGAGCAGTACTTC.

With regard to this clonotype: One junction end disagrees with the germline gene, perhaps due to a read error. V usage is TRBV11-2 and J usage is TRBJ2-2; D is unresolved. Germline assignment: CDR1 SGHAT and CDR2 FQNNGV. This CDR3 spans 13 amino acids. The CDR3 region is CVSSFLDTGELFF. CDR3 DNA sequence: TGTGTCAGCAGCTTTCTAGACACCGGTGAGCTGTTTTTT.

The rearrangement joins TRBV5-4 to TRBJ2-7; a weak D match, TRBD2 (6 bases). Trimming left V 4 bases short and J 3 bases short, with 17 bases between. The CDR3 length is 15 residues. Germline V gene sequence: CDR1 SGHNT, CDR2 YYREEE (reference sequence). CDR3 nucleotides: TGTGCCAGCAGCAAGGGCCTTACTAGCCGCTACGAGCAGTACTTC. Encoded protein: CASSKGLTSRYEQYF. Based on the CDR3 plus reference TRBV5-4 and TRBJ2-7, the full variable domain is ETGVTQSPTHLIKTRGQQVTLRCSSQSGHNTVSWYQQALGQGPQFIFQYYREEENGRGNFPPRFSGLQFPNYSSELNVNALELDDSALYLCASSKGLTSRYEQYFGPGTRLTVT.

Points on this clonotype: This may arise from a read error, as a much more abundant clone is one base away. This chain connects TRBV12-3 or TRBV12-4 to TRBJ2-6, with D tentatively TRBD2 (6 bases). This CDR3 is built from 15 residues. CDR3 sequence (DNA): TGTGCCAGCTGTTTGGCGGGGTCTGGGGCCAACGTCCTGACTTTC. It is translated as CASCLAGSGANVLTF.

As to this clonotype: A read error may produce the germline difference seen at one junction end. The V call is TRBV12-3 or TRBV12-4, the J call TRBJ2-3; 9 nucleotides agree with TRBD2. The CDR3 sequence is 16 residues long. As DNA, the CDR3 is TGTGTCAGCAGTTTCTTCCTAGCGGGGAGCACAGATACGCAGTATTTT. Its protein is CVSSFFLAGSTDTQYF.

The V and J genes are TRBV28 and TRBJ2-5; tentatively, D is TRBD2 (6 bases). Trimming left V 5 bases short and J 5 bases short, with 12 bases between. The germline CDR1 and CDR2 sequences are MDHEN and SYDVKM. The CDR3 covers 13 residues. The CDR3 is CASSRASAETQYF. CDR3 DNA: TGTGCCAGCAGTCGAGCTAGCGCGGAGACCCAGTACTTC.

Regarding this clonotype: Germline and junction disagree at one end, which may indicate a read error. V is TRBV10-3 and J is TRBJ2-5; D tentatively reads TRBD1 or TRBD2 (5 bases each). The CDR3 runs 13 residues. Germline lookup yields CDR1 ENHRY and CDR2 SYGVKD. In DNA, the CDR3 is TGTGCCGTCAGTGACAGAGGGCGTGAGACCCAGTACTTC. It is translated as CAVSDRGRETQYF.

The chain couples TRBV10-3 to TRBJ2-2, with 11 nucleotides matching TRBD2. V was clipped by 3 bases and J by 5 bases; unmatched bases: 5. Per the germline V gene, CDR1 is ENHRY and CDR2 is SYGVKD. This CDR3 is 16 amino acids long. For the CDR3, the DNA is TGTGCCATCAGTGATCTAGCGGGAGGAGGTACCGGGGAGCTGTTTTTT. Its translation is CAISDLAGGGTGELFF.

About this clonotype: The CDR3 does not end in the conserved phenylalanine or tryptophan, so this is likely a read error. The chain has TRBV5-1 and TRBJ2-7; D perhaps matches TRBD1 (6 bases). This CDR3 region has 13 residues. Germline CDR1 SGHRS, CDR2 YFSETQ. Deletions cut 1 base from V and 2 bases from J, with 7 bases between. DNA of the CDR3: TGCGCCAGCAGCTTGAAGGGGGCCTACGAGCAGTACTCC. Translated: CASSLKGAYEQYS.

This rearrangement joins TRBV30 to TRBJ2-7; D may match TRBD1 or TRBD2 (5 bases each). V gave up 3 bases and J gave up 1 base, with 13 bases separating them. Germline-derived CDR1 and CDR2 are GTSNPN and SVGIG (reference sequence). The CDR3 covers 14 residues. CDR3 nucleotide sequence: TGTGCCTGGAGGATAGGGGACGGATCCTACGAGCAGTACTTC. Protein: CAWRIGDGSYEQYF.